One sample yielded the 32 T cell receptor beta chains listed below, sequenced in a study of PD-1 blockade in mismatch repair-deficient tumors. The method was immunoSEQ multiplex PCR; TCRdb's version includes in-frame clones alone and lacks a portion of them. The table includes tens of thousands of clones, around 73% detected once. The sample was peripheral blood, taken 4 weeks after starting pembrolizumab. Receptors were obtained from an adult with mismatch repair-deficient cancer.

The CDR3, as DNA: TGTGCCAGTAGTATTGTAGCCCGCGGGGCGAACACTGAAGCTTTCTTT. This codes for CASSIVARGANTEAFF. The J gene is TRBJ1-1, the V gene TRBV19, with a tentative D call TRBD1 (5 bases). CDR3 length: 16 amino acids. CDR1 is LNHDA, CDR2 SQIVND, per germline (reference sequence). V was pared by 3 bases and J by 1 base, with 15 bases between.

CDR3 coding DNA: TGTGCCAGCAGCGTAGCTAACGGACAGGGATTTGGCTACACCTTC. Its translation is CASSVANGQGFGYTF. The V call is TRBV9, the J call TRBJ1-2; 8 bases match TRBD1. The CDR3 is made up of 15 amino acids. V was pared by 0 bases and J by 7 bases, with 8 bases of the junction left unmatched. From germline, CDR1 is SGDLS and CDR2 YYNGEE.

The chain joins TRBV10-2 to TRBJ2-7, with D possibly called TRBD1 or TRBD2 (5 bases each). Germline V lookup: CDR1 WSHSY, CDR2 SAAADI. V was shortened by 8 bases and J by 5 bases, with 16 bases between the two germline ends. The CDR3 has 13 amino acids. The DNA of the CDR3 is TGCGCCAGCGCCCAAATTGAGGGGAACGAGCAGTACTTC. It encodes CASAQIEGNEQYF.

The rearrangement joins TRBV30 to TRBJ2-2; 12 nucleotides line up with TRBD2. Trimming removed 1 base from V and 6 bases from J; junction bases left unmatched: 3. The CDR3 sequence is 15 residues long. Germline V CDR1 and CDR2: GTSNPN, SVGIG (reference sequence). CDR3 protein: CAWSGLAGGPGELFF. The CDR3 DNA reads as TGTGCCTGGAGTGGTCTAGCGGGAGGGCCCGGGGAGCTGTTTTTT.

The genes are TRBV4-2 and TRBJ2-7; D is possibly TRBD2 (6 bases). The CDR3 is made up of 14 amino acids. Trimming took off 6 bases at V and 2 bases at J, with 14 bases between the two ends. From germline, CDR1 is LGHNA and CDR2 YNFKEQ. This CDR3 reads CASRNRLGAYEQYF. CDR3 nucleotide sequence: TGTGCCAGCAGGAACAGACTAGGCGCCTACGAGCAGTACTTC.

The V gene is TRBV5-4, the J gene TRBJ2-4; D uncertain. V was cut by 0 bases and J by 0 bases, with 10 bases left in between. The germline gives CDR1 SGHNT, CDR2 YYREEE (reference sequence). The length of the CDR3 is 16 residues. This CDR3 reads CASSLGGDVAKNIQYF. The CDR3 DNA follows: TGTGCCAGCAGCTTGGGTGGAGACGTAGCCAAAAACATTCAGTACTTC. Full variable domain (outside the CDR3, taken from reference TRBV5-4 and TRBJ2-4): ETGVTQSPTHLIKTRGQQVTLRCSSQSGHNTVSWYQQALGQGPQFIFQYYREEENGRGNFPPRFSGLQFPNYSSELNVNALELDDSALYLCASSLGGDVAKNIQYFGAGTRLSVL.

The gene calls are TRBV5-1 and TRBJ2-1; possibly TRBD2 for D (6 bases). V dropped 0 bases and J dropped 10 bases, with 14 bases sitting between them. CDR3 size: 14 residues. Germline-derived CDR1 and CDR2 are SGHRS and YFSETQ. The CDR3 nucleotides read TGCGCCAGCAGCTTGGTGGTCGGTGGAGGGGAGCAGTTCTTC. It yields the protein CASSLVVGGGEQFF.

The chain is built from TRBV28 and TRBJ2-1; D might be TRBD1 or TRBD2, each matching 5 bases. The germline CDR1 and CDR2 sequences are MDHEN and SYDVKM. V lost 6 bases to trimming and J lost 10 bases, with 19 bases between them. The CDR3 contains 14 residues. CDR3: CASRSPGRPVEQFF. CDR3 in DNA: TGTGCCAGCAGATCCCCGGGACGCCCAGTGGAGCAGTTCTTC.

The J gene is TRBJ2-6, the V gene TRBV30, with 11 nucleotides matching TRBD2. J lost 5 bases, V lost 3 bases, and 3 bases had no gene match. Germline CDR1 is GTSNPN and CDR2 is SVGIG (reference sequence). The CDR3 runs 15 residues. As DNA, the CDR3 is TGTGCCTGGAGCCTAGCGGGAGGTAGGGCCAACGTCCTGACTTTC. Encoded protein: CAWSLAGGRANVLTF.

This chain links TRBV28 with TRBJ2-1, with 8 bases identical to TRBD2. Germline-derived CDR1 and CDR2 are MDHEN and SYDVKM. Trimming at V came to 8 bases and at J to 5 bases, leaving 8 bases not matched to a gene. The CDR3 has 14 amino acids. The CDR3 reads CASGVAGSNNEQFF. In DNA form, the CDR3 reads TGTGCCAGCGGAGTAGCGGGATCCAACAATGAGCAGTTCTTC.

The chain couples TRBV5-4 to TRBJ1-1, with D uncertain. The CDR3 covers 13 residues. Trimming stripped 6 bases from V and 5 bases from J, with 14 bases between. The V gene's germline CDR1 is SGHNT and CDR2 YYREEE (reference sequence). The CDR3 reads CASTTTSRTEAFF. In DNA form, the CDR3 reads TGTGCCAGCACCACGACGTCGCGGACTGAAGCTTTCTTT.

The chain is built from TRBV6-1 and TRBJ1-3; D not resolved. Trimming stripped 11 bases from V and 0 bases from J, with 8 bases between. The CDR3 length is 12 residues. From germline, CDR1 is MNHNS and CDR2 SASEGT. This CDR3 reads CAYSSSGNTIYF. The CDR3 DNA sequence: TGTGCCTACTCAAGCTCTGGAAACACCATATATTTT.

This clone was counted a few times. The chain joins TRBV7-2 to TRBJ2-7; D ambiguous. The V and J ends lost 3 bases and 5 bases respectively, with 5 bases between them. The CDR3 is made up of 11 amino acids. Germline values: CDR1 SGHTA, CDR2 FQGNSA. CDR3 DNA: TGTGCCAGCAGCTTTGACCACGAGCAGTACTTC. Translating it yields CASSFDHEQYF.

The V call is TRBV11-2, the J call TRBJ1-1; 9 nucleotides line up with TRBD1. Trimming took 6 bases from V and 0 from J; bases not matched to a gene: 8. Germline-derived CDR1 and CDR2 are SGHAT and FQNNGV. This CDR3 is built from 16 residues. CDR3: CASSHGQGTMNTEAFF. The CDR3 coding sequence is TGTGCCAGCAGTCACGGACAGGGGACTATGAACACTGAAGCTTTCTTT.

This chain uses TRBV5-6 with TRBJ1-2; D is unclear. The CDR3 is made up of 14 amino acids. Trimming cost V 4 bases and J 2 bases, with 12 bases left between them. From germline, CDR1 is SGHDT and CDR2 YYEEEE. The CDR3 DNA follows: TGTGCCAGCAGCCCCGCTCAGGCCAACTATGGCTACACCTTC. It codes for CASSPAQANYGYTF.

The gene calls are TRBV7-3 and TRBJ2-2; maybe TRBD1 (6 bases). The V end lost 3 bases, the J end lost 6 bases, and 8 bases lay between the germline ends. The length of the CDR3 is 13 residues. Germline values: CDR1 SGHTA, CDR2 FQGTGA. In DNA form, the CDR3 reads TGTGCCAGCAGCTTTTCAGGGGCCGGGGAGCTGTTTTTT. This codes for CASSFSGAGELFF.

The chain combines TRBV16 with TRBJ1-1, with 10 bases lining up with TRBD1. Losses at the gene ends were 7 bases for V and 4 bases for J; bases not matched to a gene: 12. CDR1 is KGHSY and CDR2 is FQNENV in the germline V gene. This CDR3 spans 16 amino acids. CDR3 bases: TGTGCCAGCATAGACGGCGGGACAGGGGTCCCCACTGAAGCTTTCTTT. Protein: CASIDGGTGVPTEAFF.

The rearrangement uses TRBV27 and TRBJ1-3, with D hard to call. Deletions cut 2 bases from V and 0 bases from J, with 11 bases between. This CDR3 has 16 residues. In germline, CDR1 is MNHEY, CDR2 SMNVEV (reference sequence). The CDR3 bases are TGTGCCAGCAGTTTAGAGACTCAGTTCTCTGGAAACACCATATATTTT. This encodes CASSLETQFSGNTIYF.

The chain uses TRBV7-2 and TRBJ2-7; 11 positions agree with TRBD1. Germline V gene sequence: CDR1 SGHTA, CDR2 FQGNSA. V dropped 5 bases and J dropped 4; count of bases not matched to a gene: 4. The CDR3 has 14 residues. The CDR3 DNA reads TGTGCCAGCAGCCCGGACAGGGGGCTATACGAGCAGTACTTC. Translating it yields CASSPDRGLYEQYF.

The chain links TRBV11-1 to TRBJ2-2; the match to TRBD1 covers 7 bases. Germline V gene data show CDR1 as SGHAT and CDR2 as FQDESV (reference sequence). Germline trimming cut 5 bases from V and 6 bases from J; bases unmatched to any gene: 9. This CDR3 comprises 15 residues. Here the CDR3 DNA reads TGTGCCAGCAGCCCACGGACAGGTGACGCCGGGGAGCTGTTTTTT. Its translation: CASSPRTGDAGELFF.

The chain carries TRBV4-2 and TRBJ1-5; 9 bases align to TRBD1. V lost 4 bases and J lost 3; bases outside the gene matches: 4. The CDR3 runs 15 residues. Germline V CDR1 and CDR2: LGHNA, YNFKEQ. The chain's CDR3 is CASSPGTGHNQPQHF. CDR3 nucleotide sequence: TGTGCCAGCAGCCCTGGGACAGGGCACAATCAGCCCCAGCATTTT.

The V and J genes are TRBV19 and TRBJ2-6, with 8 bases matching TRBD2. V trimming: 5 bases; J trimming: 4 bases; junction bases outside the gene matches: 13. The CDR3 length is 18 residues. In germline, CDR1 is LNHDA, CDR2 SQIVND (reference sequence). Here the CDR3 reads CASSFYTGGISGANVLTF. The CDR3 DNA follows: TGTGCCAGTAGTTTCTACACGGGGGGGATATCCGGGGCCAACGTCCTGACTTTC.

The V and J genes are TRBV5-4 and TRBJ2-1; TRBD2 matches at 12 bases. The CDR3 consists of 15 residues. CDR1 and CDR2 from the germline V gene are SGHNT and YYREEE (reference sequence). The junction had 3 bases not matched to a gene; V was cut back by 2 bases and J by 6 bases. The CDR3 sequence is CASSLPLAGGNEQFF. The DNA of the CDR3 is TGTGCCAGCAGCTTACCACTAGCGGGAGGCAATGAGCAGTTCTTC.

The chain combines TRBV19 with TRBJ1-2; no reliable D call. V lost 9 bases and J 7 bases, leaving 12 bases between the germline ends. The CDR3 is made up of 11 amino acids. The germline V gene has CDR1 LNHDA and CDR2 SQIVND (reference sequence). Written as DNA, the CDR3 is TGTGCCAGCCGATCCGGATCTGGCTACACCTTC. It is translated as CASRSGSGYTF.

V gene TRBV7-2 combines with J gene TRBJ2-1; D is ambiguous. This CDR3 is 11 amino acids long. V was trimmed by 5 bases and J by 5 bases, leaving 4 bases between them. Germline values: CDR1 SGHTA, CDR2 FQGNSA. The CDR3 reads CASSRNNEQFF. In DNA, the CDR3 is TGTGCCAGCAGCCGAAACAATGAGCAGTTCTTC.

The chain joins TRBV19 to TRBJ2-7; 13 bases are a match to TRBD2. The CDR3 sequence is 19 residues long. The germline V gene encodes CDR1 LNHDA and CDR2 SQIVND (reference sequence). Trimming took 6 bases from V and 2 from J; bases not matched to a gene: 16. CDR3 coding DNA: TGTGCCAGTAGAGAAGGGGGCAGGACTAGCGGGAGTGGGACCTACGAGCAGTACTTC. Its protein product is CASREGGRTSGSGTYEQYF. The full variable domain, in which reference TRBV19 and TRBJ2-7 provide the parts outside the CDR3, is DGGITQSPKYLFRKEGQNVTLSCEQNLNHDAMYWYRQDPGQGLRLIYYSQIVNDFQKGDIAEGYSVSREKKESFPLTVTSAQKNPTAFYLCASREGGRTSGSGTYEQYFGPGTRLTVT.

The chain couples TRBV27 to TRBJ1-2; no firm D call. The V end was cut by 2 bases, the J end by 2 bases, with 6 bases between. Germline CDR1 is MNHEY and CDR2 is SMNVEV (reference sequence). The CDR3 is 13 residues long. This CDR3 is CASSLGENYGYTF. CDR3 bases: TGTGCCAGCAGTTTAGGAGAGAACTATGGCTACACCTTC.

The J gene is TRBJ2-4, the V gene TRBV27; D not resolved. The CDR3 runs 13 residues. In germline, CDR1 is MNHEY, CDR2 SMNVEV (reference sequence). V lost 5 bases to trimming and J lost 0 bases, with 5 bases between them. The CDR3 sequence is CASSPQAKNIQYF. The CDR3 coding sequence is TGTGCCAGCAGTCCCCAAGCCAAAAACATTCAGTACTTC.

In this sample, this clone turned up once. The chain is built from TRBV5-6 and TRBJ2-5; TRBD2 aligns across 14 bases. The V gene end was trimmed by 4 bases and the J gene end by 9 bases; junction bases not matched to a gene: 2. CDR1 SGHDT and CDR2 YYEEEE come from the germline V gene. This CDR3 has 13 residues. The CDR3 coding sequence is TGTGCCAGCAGCAAGACTAGCGGGGGGGCCCAGTACTTC. It translates to CASSKTSGGAQYF.

This clone was observed a handful of times. This chain joins TRBV25-1 and TRBJ2-7, with D tentatively TRBD2 (7 bases). Germline CDR1 reads MGHDK; CDR2 reads SYGVNS. V was shortened by 2 bases and J by 5 bases, with 10 bases between the two germline ends. This CDR3 contains 13 residues. The CDR3 reads CASSEQGRDEQYF. As DNA, the CDR3 is TGTGCCAGCAGTGAACAGGGGAGGGACGAGCAGTACTTC.

The genes are TRBV12-5 and TRBJ2-3; 8 bases agree with TRBD2. The germline V gene encodes CDR1 LGHNT and CDR2 FRNRAP. CDR3 length: 17 residues. The V and J ends lost 1 base and 0 bases, in that order; junction bases with no gene match: 6. The CDR3 nucleotides read TGTGCTAGTGGTTTGGGCACGCGGGGGGCTAGCACAGATACGCAGTATTTT. This gives the protein CASGLGTRGASTDTQYF.

This clone was seen a handful of times. Here the CDR3 reads CASSIGTQYEQYF. As DNA, the CDR3 is TGTGCCAGCAGTATAGGGACTCAATACGAGCAGTACTTC. The V and J genes are TRBV28 and TRBJ2-7, with a weak D call TRBD2 (6 bases). Looked up from germline, CDR1 is MDHEN and CDR2 is SYDVKM. The CDR3 has 13 residues. The ends were cut back, 5 bases at V and 4 bases at J, with 12 bases in the middle.